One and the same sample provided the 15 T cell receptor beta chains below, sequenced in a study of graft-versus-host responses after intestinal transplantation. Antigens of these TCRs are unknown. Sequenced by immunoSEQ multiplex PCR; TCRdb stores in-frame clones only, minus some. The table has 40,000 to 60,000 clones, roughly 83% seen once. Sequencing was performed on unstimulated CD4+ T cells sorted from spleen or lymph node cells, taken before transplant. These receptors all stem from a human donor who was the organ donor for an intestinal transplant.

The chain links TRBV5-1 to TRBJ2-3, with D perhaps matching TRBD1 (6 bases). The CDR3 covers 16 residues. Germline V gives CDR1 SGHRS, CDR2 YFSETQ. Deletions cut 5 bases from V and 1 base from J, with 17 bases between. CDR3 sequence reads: CASSYRWDIRTDTQYF. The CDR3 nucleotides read TGCGCCAGCAGTTATAGGTGGGACATACGCACAGATACGCAGTATTTT.

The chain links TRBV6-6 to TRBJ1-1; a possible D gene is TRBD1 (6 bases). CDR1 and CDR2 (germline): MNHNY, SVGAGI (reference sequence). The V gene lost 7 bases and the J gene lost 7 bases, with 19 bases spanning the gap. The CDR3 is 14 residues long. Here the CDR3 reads CASTGGAEQGEAFF. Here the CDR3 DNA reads TGTGCCAGCACCGGGGGCGCCGAACAGGGTGAAGCTTTCTTT.

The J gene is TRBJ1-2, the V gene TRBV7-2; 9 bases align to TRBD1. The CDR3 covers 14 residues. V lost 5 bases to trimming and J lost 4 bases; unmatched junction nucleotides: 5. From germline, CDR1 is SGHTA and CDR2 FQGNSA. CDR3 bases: TGTGCCAGCAGCCCAGGGACAGGGACCTATGGCTACACCTTC. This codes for CASSPGTGTYGYTF.

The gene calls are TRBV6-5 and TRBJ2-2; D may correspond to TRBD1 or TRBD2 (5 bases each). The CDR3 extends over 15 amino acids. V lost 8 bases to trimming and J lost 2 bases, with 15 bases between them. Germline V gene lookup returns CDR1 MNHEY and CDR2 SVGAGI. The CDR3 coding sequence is TGTGCCAGCGACCACACCGGGGCCAACACCGGGGAGCTGTTTTTT. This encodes CASDHTGANTGELFF.

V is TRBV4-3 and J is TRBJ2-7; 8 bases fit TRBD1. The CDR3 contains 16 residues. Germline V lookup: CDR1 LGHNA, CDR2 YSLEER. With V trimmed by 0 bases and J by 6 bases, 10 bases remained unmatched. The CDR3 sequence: CASSQDQGAGATEQYF. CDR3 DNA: TGCGCCAGCAGCCAAGATCAGGGGGCAGGGGCCACCGAGCAGTACTTC.

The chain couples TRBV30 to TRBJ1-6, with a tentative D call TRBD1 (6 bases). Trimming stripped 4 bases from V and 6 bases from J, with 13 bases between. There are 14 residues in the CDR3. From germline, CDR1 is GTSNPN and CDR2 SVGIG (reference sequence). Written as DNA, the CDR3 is TGTGCCTGGACCGGGACACCTCTTAATTCACCCCTCCACTTT. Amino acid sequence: CAWTGTPLNSPLHF. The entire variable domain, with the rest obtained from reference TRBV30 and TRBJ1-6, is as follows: SQTIHQWPATLVQPVGSPLSLECTVEGTSNPNLYWYRQAAGRGLQLLFYSVGIGQISSEVPQNLSASRPQDRQFILSSKKLLLSDSGFYLCAWTGTPLNSPLHFGNGTRLTVT.

The CDR3 sequence: CASSLEQEDGYTF. In DNA form, the CDR3 reads TGTGCCAGCAGCTTAGAACAGGAGGATGGCTACACCTTC. The chain is built from TRBV7-8 and TRBJ1-2; possibly TRBD1 for D (5 bases). The germline CDR1 and CDR2 sequences are SGHVS and FQNEAQ. Deletions cut 1 base from V and 6 bases from J, with 9 bases between. This CDR3 comprises 13 residues.

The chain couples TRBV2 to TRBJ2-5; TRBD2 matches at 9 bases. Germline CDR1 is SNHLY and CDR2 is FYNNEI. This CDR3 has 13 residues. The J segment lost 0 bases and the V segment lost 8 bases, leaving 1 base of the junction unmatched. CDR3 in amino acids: CASGTSYQETQYF. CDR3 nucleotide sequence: TGTGCCAGCGGGACTAGCTACCAAGAGACCCAGTACTTC. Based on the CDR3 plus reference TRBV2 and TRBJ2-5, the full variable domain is EPEVTQTPSHQVTQMGQEVILRCVPISNHLYFYWYRQILGQKVEFLVSFYNNEISEKSEIFDDQFSVERPDGSNFTLKIRSTKLEDSAMYFCASGTSYQETQYFGPGTRLLVL.

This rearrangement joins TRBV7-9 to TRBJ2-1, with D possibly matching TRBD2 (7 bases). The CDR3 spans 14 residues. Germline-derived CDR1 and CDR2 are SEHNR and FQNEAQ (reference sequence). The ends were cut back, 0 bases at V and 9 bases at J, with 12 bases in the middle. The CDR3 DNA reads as TGTGCCAGCAGCTTAGCGGGGGGGCATGGTGAGCAGTTCTTC. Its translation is CASSLAGGHGEQFF. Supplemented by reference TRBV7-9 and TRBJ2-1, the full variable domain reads DTGVSQNPRHKITKRGQNVTFRCDPISEHNRLYWYRQTLGQGPEFLTYFQNEAQLEKSRLLSDRFSAERPKGSFSTLEIQRTEQGDSAMYLCASSLAGGHGEQFFGPGTRLTVL.

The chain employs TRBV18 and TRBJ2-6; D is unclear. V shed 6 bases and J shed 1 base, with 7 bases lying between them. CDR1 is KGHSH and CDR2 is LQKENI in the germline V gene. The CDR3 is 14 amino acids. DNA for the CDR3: TGTGCCAGCTCCCCCCTTTCTGGGGCCAACGTCCTGACTTTC. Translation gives CASSPLSGANVLTF.

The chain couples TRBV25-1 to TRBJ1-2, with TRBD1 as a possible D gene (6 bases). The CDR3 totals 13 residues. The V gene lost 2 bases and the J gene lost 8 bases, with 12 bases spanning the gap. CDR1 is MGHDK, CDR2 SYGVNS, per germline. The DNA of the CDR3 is TGTGCCAGCAGTGAAAGACAGGTGGGGGGCTACACCTTC. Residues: CASSERQVGGYTF.

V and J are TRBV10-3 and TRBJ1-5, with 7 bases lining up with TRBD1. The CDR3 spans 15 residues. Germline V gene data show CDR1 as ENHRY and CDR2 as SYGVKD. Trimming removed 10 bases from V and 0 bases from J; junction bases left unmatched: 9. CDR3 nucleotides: TGTGCCACGGGGGGACAGCTTTCTAGCAATCAGCCCCAGCATTTT. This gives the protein CATGGQLSSNQPQHF.

The CDR3 DNA sequence: TGTGCCAGCAGCTTCGCCGGGACAGGGCGACACGAGCAGTACTTC. Protein: CASSFAGTGRHEQYF. V usage is TRBV5-6 and J usage is TRBJ2-7, with 9 bases identical to TRBD1. CDR3 length: 15 residues. The V segment lost 2 bases and the J segment 5 bases; nucleotides outside the gene matches: 8. CDR1 and CDR2 (germline): SGHDT, YYEEEE. The full variable domain, completed using reference TRBV5-6 and TRBJ2-7, is DAGVTQSPTHLIKTRGQQVTLRCSPKSGHDTVSWYQQALGQGPQFIFQYYEEEERQRGNFPDRFSGHQFPNYSSELNVNALLLGDSALYLCASSFAGTGRHEQYFGPGTRLTVT.

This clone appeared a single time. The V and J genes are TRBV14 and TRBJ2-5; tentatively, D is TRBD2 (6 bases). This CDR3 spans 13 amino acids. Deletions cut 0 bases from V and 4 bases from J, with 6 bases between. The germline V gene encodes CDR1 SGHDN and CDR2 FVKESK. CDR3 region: CASSQDGGETQYF. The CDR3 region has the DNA TGTGCCAGCAGCCAAGACGGGGGAGAGACCCAGTACTTC.

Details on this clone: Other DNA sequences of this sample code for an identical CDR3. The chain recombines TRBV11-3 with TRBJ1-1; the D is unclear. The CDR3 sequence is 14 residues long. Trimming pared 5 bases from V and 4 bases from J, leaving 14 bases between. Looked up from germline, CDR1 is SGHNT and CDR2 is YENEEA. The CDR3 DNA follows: TGTGCCAGCAGCCCAGTCACTTTGGGCACTGAAGCTTTCTTT. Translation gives CASSPVTLGTEAFF.